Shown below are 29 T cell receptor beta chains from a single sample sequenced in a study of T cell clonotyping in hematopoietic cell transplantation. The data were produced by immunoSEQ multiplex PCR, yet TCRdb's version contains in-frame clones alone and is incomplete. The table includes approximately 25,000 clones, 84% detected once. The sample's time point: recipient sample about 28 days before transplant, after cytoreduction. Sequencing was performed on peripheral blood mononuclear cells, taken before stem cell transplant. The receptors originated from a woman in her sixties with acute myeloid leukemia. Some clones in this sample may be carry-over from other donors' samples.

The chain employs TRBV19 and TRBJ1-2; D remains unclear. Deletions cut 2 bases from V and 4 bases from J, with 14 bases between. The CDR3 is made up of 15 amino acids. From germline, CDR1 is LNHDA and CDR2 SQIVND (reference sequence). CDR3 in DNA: TGTGCCAGTAGTATATCCTTCGGCGGTAGCTATGGCTACACCTTC. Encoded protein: CASSISFGGSYGYTF.

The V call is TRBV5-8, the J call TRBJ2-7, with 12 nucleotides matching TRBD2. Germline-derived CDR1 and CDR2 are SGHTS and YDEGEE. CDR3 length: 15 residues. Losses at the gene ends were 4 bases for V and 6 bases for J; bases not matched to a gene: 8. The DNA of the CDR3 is TGTGCCAGCAGCCCTAGCGGGAGGGCCGTAGTCGAGCAGTACTTC. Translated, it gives CASSPSGRAVVEQYF.

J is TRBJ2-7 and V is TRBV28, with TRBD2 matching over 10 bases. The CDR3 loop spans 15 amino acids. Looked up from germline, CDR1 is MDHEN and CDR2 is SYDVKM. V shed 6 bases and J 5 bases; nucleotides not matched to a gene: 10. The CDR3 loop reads CASSPRSGRANEQYF. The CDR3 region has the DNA TGTGCCAGCAGCCCTAGGAGCGGGAGGGCAAACGAGCAGTACTTC.

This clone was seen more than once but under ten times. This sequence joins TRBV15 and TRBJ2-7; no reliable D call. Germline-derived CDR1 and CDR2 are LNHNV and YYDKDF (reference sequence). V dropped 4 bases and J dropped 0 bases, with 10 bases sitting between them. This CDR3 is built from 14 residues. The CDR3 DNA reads TGTGCCACCAGCATAGGCGGTTCCTCCTACGAGCAGTACTTC. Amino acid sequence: CATSIGGSSYEQYF.

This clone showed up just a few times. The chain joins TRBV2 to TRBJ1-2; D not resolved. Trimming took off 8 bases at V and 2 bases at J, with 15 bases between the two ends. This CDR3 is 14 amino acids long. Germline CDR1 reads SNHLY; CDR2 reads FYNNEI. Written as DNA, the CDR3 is TGTGCCAGCCCCCCGACGGCCGGCAACTATGGCTACACCTTC. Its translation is CASPPTAGNYGYTF. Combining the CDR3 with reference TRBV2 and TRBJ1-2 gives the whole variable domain EPEVTQTPSHQVTQMGQEVILRCVPISNHLYFYWYRQILGQKVEFLVSFYNNEISEKSEIFDDQFSVERPDGSNFTLKIRSTKLEDSAMYFCASPPTAGNYGYTFGSGTRLTVV.

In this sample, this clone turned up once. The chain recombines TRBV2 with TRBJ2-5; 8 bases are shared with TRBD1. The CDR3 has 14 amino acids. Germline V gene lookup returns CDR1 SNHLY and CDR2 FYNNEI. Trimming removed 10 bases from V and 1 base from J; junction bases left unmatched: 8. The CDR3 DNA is TGTGCCACCCCAGGGGGCGGCAGCCAAGAGACCCAGTACTTC. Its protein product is CATPGGGSQETQYF.

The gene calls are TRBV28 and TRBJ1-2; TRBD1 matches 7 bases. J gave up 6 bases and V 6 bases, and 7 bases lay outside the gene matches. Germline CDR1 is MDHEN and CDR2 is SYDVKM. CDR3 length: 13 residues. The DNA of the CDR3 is TGTGCCAGCAGAGAGGACAGGAGTGATGGCTACACCTTC. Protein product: CASREDRSDGYTF.

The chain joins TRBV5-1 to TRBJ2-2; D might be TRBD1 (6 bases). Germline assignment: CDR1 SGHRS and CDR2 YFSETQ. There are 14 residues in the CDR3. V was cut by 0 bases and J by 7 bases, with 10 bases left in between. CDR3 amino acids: CASSLVQGLGELFF. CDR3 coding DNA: TGCGCCAGCAGCTTGGTACAGGGCCTCGGGGAGCTGTTTTTT.

CDR3 in amino acids: CASSPGGRYEQYF. Written as DNA, the CDR3 is TGTGCCAGCAGTCCCGGGGGGCGGTACGAGCAGTACTTC. The V and J genes are TRBV6-5 and TRBJ2-7, with a tentative D call TRBD2 (7 bases). CDR3 length: 13 residues. V lost 5 bases and J lost 4, with 12 bases in between. From germline, CDR1 is MNHEY and CDR2 SVGAGI.

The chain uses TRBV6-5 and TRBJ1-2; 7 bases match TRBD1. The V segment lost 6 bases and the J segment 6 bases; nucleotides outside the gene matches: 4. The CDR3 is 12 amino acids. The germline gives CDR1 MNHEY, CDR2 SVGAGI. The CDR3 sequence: CASSVQGNGYTF. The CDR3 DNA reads TGTGCCAGCAGCGTACAGGGGAATGGCTACACCTTC.

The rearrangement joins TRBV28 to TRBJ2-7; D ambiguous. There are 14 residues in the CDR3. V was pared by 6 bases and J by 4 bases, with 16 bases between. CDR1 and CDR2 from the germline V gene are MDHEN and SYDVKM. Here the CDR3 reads CASRPPLGRYEQYF. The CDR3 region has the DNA TGTGCCAGCAGACCCCCCCTCGGGCGGTACGAGCAGTACTTC. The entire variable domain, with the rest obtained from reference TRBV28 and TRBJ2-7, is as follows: DVKVTQSSRYLVKRTGEKVFLECVQDMDHENMFWYRQDPGLGLRLIYFSYDVKMKEKGDIPEGYSVSREKKERFSLILESASTNQTSMYLCASRPPLGRYEQYFGPGTRLTVT.

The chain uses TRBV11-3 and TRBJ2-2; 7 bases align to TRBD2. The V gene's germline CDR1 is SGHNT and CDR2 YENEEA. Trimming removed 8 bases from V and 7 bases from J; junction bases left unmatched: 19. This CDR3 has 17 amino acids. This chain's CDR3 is CASPQRREPAWGGELFF. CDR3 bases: TGTGCCAGCCCCCAAAGGCGGGAGCCCGCTTGGGGCGGGGAGCTGTTTTTT.

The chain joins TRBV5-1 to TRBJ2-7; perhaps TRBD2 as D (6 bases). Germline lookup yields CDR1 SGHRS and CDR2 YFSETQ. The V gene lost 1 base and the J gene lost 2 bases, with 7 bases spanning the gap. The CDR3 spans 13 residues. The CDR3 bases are TGCGCCAGCAGCTTGCGGACTACCTACGAGCAGTACTTC. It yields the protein CASSLRTTYEQYF.

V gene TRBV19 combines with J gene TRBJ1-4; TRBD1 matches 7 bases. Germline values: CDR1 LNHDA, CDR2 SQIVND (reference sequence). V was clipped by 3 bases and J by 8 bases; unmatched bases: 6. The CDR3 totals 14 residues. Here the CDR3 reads CASSMWDSGEKLFF. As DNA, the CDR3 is TGTGCCAGTAGTATGTGGGACAGTGGGGAAAAACTGTTTTTT.

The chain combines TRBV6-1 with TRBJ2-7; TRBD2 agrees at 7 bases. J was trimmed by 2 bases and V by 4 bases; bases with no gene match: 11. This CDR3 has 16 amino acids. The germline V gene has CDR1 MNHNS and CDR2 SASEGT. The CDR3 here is CASSASLAVTPYEQYF. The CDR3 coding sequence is TGTGCCAGCAGTGCCTCCCTAGCGGTCACTCCCTACGAGCAGTACTTC.

CDR3 sequence (DNA): TGTGCCACCAGCAGAGAAGGTGGCTACAATGAGCAGTTCTTC. Its translation: CATSREGGYNEQFF. The chain joins TRBV15 to TRBJ2-1, with no clear D. Trimming shortened V by 0 bases and J by 3 bases, and 6 bases separated the two germline ends. The germline V gene has CDR1 LNHNV and CDR2 YYDKDF (reference sequence). This CDR3 has 14 residues.

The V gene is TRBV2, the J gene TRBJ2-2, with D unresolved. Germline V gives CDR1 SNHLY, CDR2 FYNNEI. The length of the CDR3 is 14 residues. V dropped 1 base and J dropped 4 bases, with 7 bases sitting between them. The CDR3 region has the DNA TGTGCCAGCAGTGAAGTTGGGTTCACCGGGGAGCTGTTTTTT. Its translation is CASSEVGFTGELFF.

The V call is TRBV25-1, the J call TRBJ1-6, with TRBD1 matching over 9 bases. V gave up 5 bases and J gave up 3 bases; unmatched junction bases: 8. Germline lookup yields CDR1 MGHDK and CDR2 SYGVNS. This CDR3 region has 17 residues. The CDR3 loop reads CASSSLGQGGYNSPLHF. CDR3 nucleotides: TGTGCCAGCAGTTCATTGGGACAGGGAGGCTATAATTCACCCCTCCACTTT.

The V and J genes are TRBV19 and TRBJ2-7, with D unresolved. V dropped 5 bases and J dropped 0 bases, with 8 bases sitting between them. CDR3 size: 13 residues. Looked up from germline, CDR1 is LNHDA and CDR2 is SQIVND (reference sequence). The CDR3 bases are TGTGCCAGTAGTGGGGTCAGCTCCTACGAGCAGTACTTC. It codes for CASSGVSSYEQYF.

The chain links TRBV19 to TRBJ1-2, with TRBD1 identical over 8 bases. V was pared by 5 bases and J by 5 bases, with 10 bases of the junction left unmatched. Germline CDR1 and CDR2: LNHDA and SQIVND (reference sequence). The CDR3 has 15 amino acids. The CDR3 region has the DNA TGTGCCAGTAGTTCCGCCCCAGGACAGGGTTATGGCTACACCTTC. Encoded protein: CASSSAPGQGYGYTF.

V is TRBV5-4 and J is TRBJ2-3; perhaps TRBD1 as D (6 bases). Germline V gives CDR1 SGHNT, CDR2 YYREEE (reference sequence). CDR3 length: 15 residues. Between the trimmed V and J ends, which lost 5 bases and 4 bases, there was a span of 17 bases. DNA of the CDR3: TGTGCCAGCAGATCAACAGGGTCACGCTCAGATACGCAGTATTTT. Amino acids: CASRSTGSRSDTQYF.

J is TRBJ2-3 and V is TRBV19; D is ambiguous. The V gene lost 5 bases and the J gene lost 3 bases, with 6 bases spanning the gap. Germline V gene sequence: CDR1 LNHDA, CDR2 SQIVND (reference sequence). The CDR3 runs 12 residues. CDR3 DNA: TGTGCCAGTAGTTTGGGGACAGATACGCAGTATTTT. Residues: CASSLGTDTQYF.

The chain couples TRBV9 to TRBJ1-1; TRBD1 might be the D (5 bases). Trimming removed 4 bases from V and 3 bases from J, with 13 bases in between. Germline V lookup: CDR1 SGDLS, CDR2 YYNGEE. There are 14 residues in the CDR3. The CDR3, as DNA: TGTGCCAGCAGCCCAGACGGCAGGGACACTGAAGCTTTCTTT. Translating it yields CASSPDGRDTEAFF.

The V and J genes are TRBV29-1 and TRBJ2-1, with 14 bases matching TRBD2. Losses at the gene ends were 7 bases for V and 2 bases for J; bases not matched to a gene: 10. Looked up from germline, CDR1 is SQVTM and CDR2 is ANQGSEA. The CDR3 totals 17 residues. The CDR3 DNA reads TGCAGCGCTCGACTAGCGGGGGGGCGGGGAACCTACAATGAGCAGTTCTTC. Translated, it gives CSARLAGGRGTYNEQFF.

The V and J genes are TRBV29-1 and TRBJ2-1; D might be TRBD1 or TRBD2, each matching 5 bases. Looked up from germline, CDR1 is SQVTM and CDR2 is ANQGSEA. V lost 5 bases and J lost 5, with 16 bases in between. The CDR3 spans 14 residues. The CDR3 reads CSVRGGPRHNEQFF. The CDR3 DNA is TGCAGCGTTAGGGGCGGGCCCCGCCACAATGAGCAGTTCTTC.

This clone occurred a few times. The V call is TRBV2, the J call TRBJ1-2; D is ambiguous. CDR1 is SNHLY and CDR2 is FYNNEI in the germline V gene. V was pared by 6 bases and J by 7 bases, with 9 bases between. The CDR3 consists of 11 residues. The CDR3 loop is CASRSRGGYTF. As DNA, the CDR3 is TGTGCCAGCAGATCCCGCGGTGGCTACACCTTC.

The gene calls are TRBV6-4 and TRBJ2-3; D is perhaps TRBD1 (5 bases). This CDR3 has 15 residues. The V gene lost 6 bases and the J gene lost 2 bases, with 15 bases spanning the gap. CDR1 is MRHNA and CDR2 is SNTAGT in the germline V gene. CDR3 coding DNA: TGTGCCAGCAGCGCCTCATTGACAGACACAGATACGCAGTATTTT. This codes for CASSASLTDTDTQYF.

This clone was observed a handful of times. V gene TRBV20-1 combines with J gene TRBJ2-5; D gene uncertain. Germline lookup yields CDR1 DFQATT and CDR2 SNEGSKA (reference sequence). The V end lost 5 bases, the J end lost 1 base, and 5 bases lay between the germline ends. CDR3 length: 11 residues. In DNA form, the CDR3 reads TGCAGTGCTCAGTTCCAAGAGACCCAGTACTTC. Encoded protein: CSAQFQETQYF.

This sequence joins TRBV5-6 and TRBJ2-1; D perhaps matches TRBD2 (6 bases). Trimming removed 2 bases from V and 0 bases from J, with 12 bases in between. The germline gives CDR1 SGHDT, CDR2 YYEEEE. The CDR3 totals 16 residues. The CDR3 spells CASSFGGSFSYNEQFF. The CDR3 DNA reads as TGTGCCAGCAGCTTCGGAGGGAGCTTCTCCTACAATGAGCAGTTCTTC.